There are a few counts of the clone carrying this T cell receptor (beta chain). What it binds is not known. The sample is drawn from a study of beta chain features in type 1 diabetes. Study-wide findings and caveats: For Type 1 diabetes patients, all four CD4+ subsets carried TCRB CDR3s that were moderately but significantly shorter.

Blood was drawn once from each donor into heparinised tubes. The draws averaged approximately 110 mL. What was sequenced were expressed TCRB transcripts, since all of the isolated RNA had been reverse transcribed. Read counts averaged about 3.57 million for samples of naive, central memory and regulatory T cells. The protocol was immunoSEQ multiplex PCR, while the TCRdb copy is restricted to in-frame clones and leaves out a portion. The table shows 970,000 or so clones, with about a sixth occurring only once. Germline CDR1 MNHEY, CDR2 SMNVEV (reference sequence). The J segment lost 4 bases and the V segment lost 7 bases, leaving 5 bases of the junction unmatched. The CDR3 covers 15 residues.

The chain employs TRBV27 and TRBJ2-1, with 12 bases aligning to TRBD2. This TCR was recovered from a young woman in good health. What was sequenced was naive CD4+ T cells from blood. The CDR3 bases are TGTGCCAGCACTAGCGGGAGGGCCGAGTACAATGAGCAGTTCTTC. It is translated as CASTSGRAEYNEQFF.